These 30 T cell receptor beta chains share one sample of origin, sequenced in a study of T-cell memory formation after mild COVID-19. TCRdb redid the calling of the 5' RACE reads with MiXCR, one entry per CDR3 protein. This sample yields some 50,000 distinct CDR3 sequences, of which roughly a quarter are seen a single time; around 45% belongs to the top ten. Sequences were obtained from PBMCs or a T cell subset sorted from them (not recorded which). The receptors were gathered from a man between 18 and 29 years old who had mild COVID-19 (a few samples of this study predate the infection). Cell type and time point are not known.

The chain carries TRBV6-1 and TRBJ1-6; D might be TRBD1 (5 bases). The CDR3 extends over 14 amino acids. V was shortened by 2 bases and J by 7 bases, with 9 bases between the two germline ends. The germline V gene has CDR1 MNHNS and CDR2 SASEGT. The CDR3 bases are TGTGCCAGCAGTGAACTTGGGGGGAATTCACCCCTCCACTTT. Translation gives CASSELGGNSPLHF.

This chain links TRBV21-1 with TRBJ2-1; TRBD1 is the table's D call and was not checked against the DNA. TRBV21-1 is an annotated pseudogene. This CDR3 spans 20 amino acids. In DNA form, the CDR3 reads TGTGCCAGCAGCAAAAGCAATGGACAGGGGTGCCCGAGCTCCTACAATGAGCAGTTCTTC. Protein product: CASSKSNGQGCPSSYNEQFF.

The J gene is TRBJ1-2, the V gene TRBV6-2 or TRBV6-3, with no clear D. CDR1 and CDR2 (germline): MNHEY, SVGEGT. V was shortened by 0 bases and J by 8 bases, with 13 bases between the two germline ends. The CDR3 length is 14 residues. In DNA form, the CDR3 reads TGTGCCAGCAGTTACTCGAGCCTACTCGGAGGCTACACCTTC. This encodes CASSYSSLLGGYTF.

The chain employs TRBV6-1 and TRBJ2-7; 7 bases are a match to TRBD1. With 3 bases clipped from V and 2 bases from J, the junction kept 7 bases outside the gene matches. Germline CDR1 MNHNS, CDR2 SASEGT. The CDR3 is 15 residues long. The chain's CDR3 is CASSDRPGGPYEQYF. The CDR3, as DNA: TGTGCCAGCAGTGATCGCCCAGGGGGTCCCTACGAGCAGTACTTC.

This clonotype was counted between two and nine times. The chain recombines TRBV6-6 with TRBJ2-7, with 7 bases lining up with TRBD2. From germline, CDR1 is MNHNY and CDR2 SVGAGI (reference sequence). The CDR3 totals 13 residues. With 4 bases clipped from V and 4 bases from J, the junction kept 4 bases outside the gene matches. CDR3: CASSFTSEYEQYF. CDR3 nucleotides: TGTGCCAGCAGTTTTACTAGCGAATACGAGCAGTACTTC.

This clonotype has a handful of counts. The V gene is TRBV7-2, the J gene TRBJ2-7; D is perhaps TRBD1 (6 bases). The germline gives CDR1 SGHTA, CDR2 FQGNSA. V lost 5 bases, J lost 3 bases, and 14 bases lay in between. The CDR3 runs to 14 residues. The chain's CDR3 is CASSKTGRGYEQYF. CDR3 sequence (DNA): TGTGCCAGCAGCAAGACAGGACGAGGCTACGAGCAGTACTTC.

The rearrangement links TRBV7-9 to TRBJ2-7; D is perhaps TRBD1 (6 bases). In germline, CDR1 is SEHNR, CDR2 FQNEAQ (reference sequence). This CDR3 is 14 amino acids long. Between the trimmed V and J ends, which lost 5 bases and 2 bases, there was a span of 13 bases. CDR3 coding DNA: TGTGCCAGCAGCCTCGCAGGGGACACCTACGAGCAGTACTTC. Its protein is CASSLAGDTYEQYF.

There are a few counts of this clonotype. V gene TRBV6-1 combines with J gene TRBJ2-5, with unresolved D. The CDR3 has 10 residues. Germline-derived CDR1 and CDR2 are MNHNS and SASEGT. Trimming left V 6 bases short and J 1 base short, with 0 bases between. This CDR3 is CASSQETQYF. CDR3 coding DNA: TGTGCCAGCAGCCAAGAGACCCAGTACTTC.

The chain carries TRBV9 and TRBJ1-2; D is uncertain. Germline V gene lookup returns CDR1 SGDLS and CDR2 YYNGEE. The CDR3 spans 12 residues. With 3 bases removed from V and 1 base from J, the gap between germline ends came to 4 bases. CDR3: CASSADNYGYTF. DNA of the CDR3: TGTGCCAGCAGCGCCGATAACTATGGCTACACCTTC.

Only a few counts were recorded for this clonotype. The chain has TRBV7-2 and TRBJ1-2; 9 bases are a match to TRBD1. The junction had 9 bases not matched to a gene; V was cut back by 6 bases and J by 4 bases. CDR3 length: 15 residues. Germline V gene lookup returns CDR1 SGHTA and CDR2 FQGNSA. For the CDR3, the DNA is TGTGCCAGCAGATCTGGACAGGGGCATTCCTATGGCTACACCTTC. As protein: CASRSGQGHSYGYTF.

CDR3 loop: CASSHGVPEAFF. The CDR3 DNA sequence: TGTGCCAGCAGCCATGGAGTTCCTGAAGCTTTCTTT. The rearrangement joins TRBV14 to TRBJ1-1; D remains ambiguous. With 3 bases removed from V and 6 bases from J, the gap between germline ends came to 8 bases. This CDR3 is built from 12 residues. The germline gives CDR1 SGHDN, CDR2 FVKESK.

CDR3: CASSVGGTANYGYTF. CDR3 in DNA: TGTGCCAGCAGCGTCGGGGGTACCGCTAACTATGGCTACACCTTC. The chain uses TRBV9 and TRBJ1-2; possible D gene TRBD1, 5 bases. This CDR3 is built from 15 residues. Trimming pared 2 bases from V and 0 bases from J, leaving 11 bases between. Germline values: CDR1 SGDLS, CDR2 YYNGEE.

The sample holds one count of this clonotype. The gene calls are TRBV5-4 and TRBJ1-2; maybe TRBD1 (5 bases). The germline V gene has CDR1 SGHNT and CDR2 YYREEE (reference sequence). Trimming cost V 0 bases and J 0 bases, with 9 bases left between them. This CDR3 has 15 residues. The CDR3 DNA reads as TGTGCCAGCAGCTTGGAGGGGAGAGCTAACTATGGCTACACCTTC. Amino acid sequence: CASSLEGRANYGYTF.

J is TRBJ2-7 and V is TRBV12-3 or TRBV12-4; D may be TRBD1 or TRBD2 (5 bases each). This CDR3 comprises 14 residues. With 5 bases removed from V and 3 bases from J, the gap between germline ends came to 14 bases. Here the CDR3 DNA reads TGTGCCAGCAGTGCCGGGACCGCCAGCTACGAGCAGTACTTC. The encoded protein is CASSAGTASYEQYF.

CDR3 DNA: TGTGCCAGCAGGCCTCAGGCCGGGGGGCTCACCGGGGAGCTGTTTTTT. This sequence encodes CASRPQAGGLTGELFF. This sequence joins TRBV7-9 and TRBJ2-2; possible D gene TRBD2, 7 bases. The CDR3 sequence is 16 residues long. Germline V gene lookup returns CDR1 SEHNR and CDR2 FQNEAQ (reference sequence). Trimming stripped 6 bases from V and 4 bases from J, with 18 bases between.

This clonotype was seen a few times. The chain uses TRBV2 and TRBJ2-1, with 10 bases identical to TRBD2. The trim removed 8 bases at V and 10 bases at J, leaving 5 bases unmatched. The CDR3 is 12 amino acids. CDR1 and CDR2 from the germline V gene are SNHLY and FYNNEI. This CDR3 is CASGGLAAEQFF. The CDR3 DNA reads TGTGCCAGCGGCGGACTAGCGGCCGAGCAGTTCTTC.

This rearrangement joins TRBV7-4 to TRBJ1-1; D gene unclear. Germline CDR1 SGHVT, CDR2 SQSDAQ. Trimming shortened V by 2 bases and J by 7 bases, and 17 bases separated the two germline ends. The CDR3 has 15 amino acids. DNA for the CDR3: TGTGCCAGCAGCTTAATTTTGAACGACACATATGAAGCTTTCTTT. It is translated as CASSLILNDTYEAFF.

V gene TRBV7-2 combines with J gene TRBJ2-1, with 10 bases matching TRBD2. Germline V gene data show CDR1 as SGHTA and CDR2 as FQGNSA. This CDR3 is built from 17 residues. The V and J ends lost 3 bases and 7 bases, in that order; junction bases with no gene match: 12. CDR3 coding DNA: TGTGCCAGCAGCTTTCTTGTAGCGGGGGGCCGCTCAAATGAGCAGTTCTTC. The encoded protein is CASSFLVAGGRSNEQFF.

This clonotype came up a few times. The gene calls are TRBV4-1 and TRBJ2-1; no firm D call. The V gene's germline CDR1 is MGHRA and CDR2 YSYEKL. Trimming left V 4 bases short and J 0 bases short, with 10 bases between. The CDR3 consists of 15 residues. The chain's CDR3 is CASSPRQTSYNEQFF. DNA of the CDR3: TGCGCCAGCAGCCCGCGCCAGACCTCCTACAATGAGCAGTTCTTC.

This clonotype was seen more than once but under ten times. The chain combines TRBV7-9 with TRBJ2-7; D possibly matches TRBD1 or TRBD2 (6 bases each). Trimming pared 5 bases from V and 7 bases from J, leaving 12 bases between. CDR1 and CDR2 from the germline V gene are SEHNR and FQNEAQ (reference sequence). The CDR3 length is 12 residues. CDR3 bases: TGTGCCAGCAGCCTAGGGGGGACGGAGCAGTACTTC. As protein: CASSLGGTEQYF.

This clonotype was seen a few times. The genes are TRBV5-6 and TRBJ2-7, with D unclear. This CDR3 has 11 amino acids. Deletions cut 3 bases from V and 3 bases from J, with 4 bases between. Germline CDR1 SGHDT, CDR2 YYEEEE. The CDR3 DNA is TGTGCCAGCAGCTCCCGCTACGAGCAGTACGTC. Translating gives CASSSRYEQYV.

V is TRBV5-1 and J is TRBJ1-1, with 9 bases matching TRBD1. CDR1 and CDR2 (germline): SGHRS, YFSETQ. CDR3 length: 15 residues. The junction had 6 bases not matched to a gene; V was cut back by 4 bases and J by 2 bases. In DNA, the CDR3 is TGCGCCAGCAGCGACGGACAGGGGACCAACACTGAAGCTTTCTTT. It codes for CASSDGQGTNTEAFF.

This clonotype was detected only a few times. The V and J genes are TRBV7-3 and TRBJ2-5, with D tentatively TRBD2 (7 bases). There are 14 residues in the CDR3. CDR1 is SGHTA and CDR2 is FQGTGA in the germline V gene. Deletions cut 3 bases from V and 5 bases from J, with 13 bases between. DNA for the CDR3: TGTGCCAGCAGCTTCGGGGGGCTCACGGAGACCCAGTACTTC. It yields the protein CASSFGGLTETQYF.

V is TRBV5-8 and J is TRBJ1-2; D uncertain. Germline V gives CDR1 SGHTS, CDR2 YDEGEE. With 2 bases removed from V and 3 bases from J, the gap between germline ends came to 8 bases. The CDR3 consists of 13 residues. In DNA form, the CDR3 reads TGTGCCAGCAGCTTCCTCCTGGACTATGGCTACACCTTC. Protein: CASSFLLDYGYTF.

This sequence joins TRBV4-3 and TRBJ1-1; D may be TRBD1 (5 bases). V shed 1 base and J shed 1 base, with 7 bases lying between them. Germline CDR1 reads LGHNA; CDR2 reads YSLEER. This CDR3 comprises 14 residues. The DNA for the CDR3 is TGCGCCAGCAGCCAAGGACAGCAGAACACTGAAGCTTTCTTT. Residues: CASSQGQQNTEAFF.

In its sample, this clonotype was seen a few times. The chain is built from TRBV12-5 and TRBJ2-7; 9 nucleotides agree with TRBD2. V was pared by 2 bases and J by 2 bases, with 7 bases of the junction left unmatched. CDR1 is LGHNT and CDR2 is FRNRAP in the germline V gene. This CDR3 spans 16 amino acids. CDR3 sequence (DNA): TGTGCTAGTGGTTTGTATAGCGGGGGCCCCACCTACGAGCAGTACTTC. This translates into CASGLYSGGPTYEQYF.

This chain connects TRBV7-2 to TRBJ2-3, with 8 nucleotides matching TRBD2. This CDR3 contains 16 residues. The trim removed 1 base at V and 1 base at J, leaving 4 bases unmatched. The germline V gene has CDR1 SGHTA and CDR2 FQGNSA. The CDR3 protein is CASSLGAGGGTDTQYF. CDR3 sequence (DNA): TGTGCCAGCAGCTTAGGGGCGGGGGGAGGCACAGATACGCAGTATTTT.

This clonotype has more than one count but fewer than ten. The chain joins TRBV7-9 to TRBJ2-3; 10 bases align to TRBD1. V gave up 5 bases and J gave up 5 bases; unmatched junction bases: 4. Germline V lookup: CDR1 SEHNR, CDR2 FQNEAQ (reference sequence). This CDR3 is built from 14 residues. CDR3 protein: CASSPTGGKDTQYF. The CDR3 region has the DNA TGTGCCAGCAGCCCGACAGGGGGCAAAGATACGCAGTATTTT.

This clonotype has at least ten counts. The V and J genes are TRBV6-4 and TRBJ2-1; 14 bases match TRBD2. Germline V gene lookup returns CDR1 MRHNA and CDR2 SNTAGT. The CDR3 consists of 16 residues. V trimming: 2 bases; J trimming: 6 bases; junction bases outside the gene matches: 3. CDR3 in amino acids: CASSDGTSGGPNEQFF. In DNA form, the CDR3 reads TGTGCCAGCAGTGACGGGACTAGCGGGGGTCCCAATGAGCAGTTCTTC.

This clonotype came up many times. This sequence joins TRBV7-2 and TRBJ2-3, with 11 nucleotides matching TRBD2. This CDR3 has 15 residues. The V gene's germline CDR1 is SGHTA and CDR2 FQGNSA. V trimming: 3 bases; J trimming: 3 bases; junction bases outside the gene matches: 2. The CDR3 DNA is TGTGCCAGCAGCTTGACTAGCGGGGCAACAGATACGCAGTATTTT. It codes for CASSLTSGATDTQYF.